Below are 13 T cell receptor beta chains sequenced from a single sample in a study of T cell responses to AZD1222 COVID-19 vaccine (dated by TCRdb to the early 2020s). Interpreted using the paper, the time point label stands for: baseline before first vaccination. Libraries came from the immunoSEQ multiplex PCR assay. TCRdb limited this immuneACCESS table to in-frame rearrangements with V and J called. A share of clones is missing; checked studies link under half to unresolved V genes, and the rest is unexplained. Within this sample are about 110,000 clones, with 90% of them counted one time only. The leading ten clones occupy 5% to 6% of the sample. The sequencing here drew on peripheral blood, taken on day 0 of AZD1222 vaccination. Receptors originate from an adult in good health.

This clone turned up a few times. The rearrangement uses TRBV24-1 and TRBJ2-5; 9 bases are a match to TRBD1. CDR3 length: 15 amino acids. The ends lost 3 bases at V and 1 base at J; junction bases unmatched: 2. Germline V gene lookup returns CDR1 KGHDR and CDR2 SFDVKD. The CDR3 here is CATSDGGQGQETQYF. In nucleotides, the CDR3 is TGTGCCACCAGTGATGGGGGACAGGGCCAAGAGACCCAGTACTTC.

V is TRBV5-1 and J is TRBJ1-2; D uncertain. CDR3 length: 16 residues. The V end was cut by 3 bases, the J end by 6 bases, with 21 bases between. The germline gives CDR1 SGHRS, CDR2 YFSETQ. The CDR3 coding sequence is TGCGCCAGCAGCTGGAGACCGGGCTCCGGTGGGGATGGCTACACCTTC. As protein: CASSWRPGSGGDGYTF.

This clone was recorded only once. The chain joins TRBV18 to TRBJ2-3; TRBD2 matches at 7 bases. This CDR3 spans 15 amino acids. V shed 3 bases and J 4 bases; nucleotides not matched to a gene: 7. Germline assignment: CDR1 KGHSH and CDR2 LQKENI. The CDR3: CASSPGAGLPDTQYF. DNA of the CDR3: TGTGCCAGCTCACCGGGAGCGGGATTGCCAGATACGCAGTATTTT.

The chain couples TRBV13 to TRBJ1-6; tentatively, D is TRBD1 (6 bases). The germline V gene encodes CDR1 PRHDT and CDR2 FYEKMQ (reference sequence). The V and J ends lost 6 bases and 7 bases respectively, with 10 bases between them. This CDR3 spans 13 amino acids. The CDR3 loop is CASRAGVNSPLHF. The CDR3 DNA sequence: TGTGCCAGCAGGGCAGGGGTAAATTCACCCCTCCACTTT.

The chain recombines TRBV7-2 with TRBJ1-3, with 7 nucleotides matching TRBD1. Trimming removed 5 bases from V and 4 bases from J; junction bases left unmatched: 8. CDR1 and CDR2 (germline): SGHTA, FQGNSA. The CDR3 runs 15 residues. CDR3 region: CASSLSPQGGNTIYF. CDR3 nucleotides: TGTGCCAGCAGCCTCTCCCCACAGGGGGGAAACACCATATATTTT.

The V and J genes are TRBV4-1 and TRBJ2-6; no definite D call. V was clipped by 1 base and J by 2 bases, with 12 bases between them. Per the germline V gene, CDR1 is MGHRA and CDR2 is YSYEKL. CDR3 length equals 17 residues. DNA of the CDR3: TGCGCCAGCAGCCAAGGGTCCCTGGGGACTGGGGCCAACGTCCTGACTTTC. Its translation is CASSQGSLGTGANVLTF.

The V gene is TRBV10-3, the J gene TRBJ2-4, with D unresolved. There are 16 residues in the CDR3. Germline values: CDR1 ENHRY, CDR2 SYGVKD. V lost 2 bases and J 2 bases, leaving 13 bases between the germline ends. The CDR3 coding sequence is TGTGCCATCAGTGAGGGAACGATAACGACCAAAAACATTCAGTACTTC. It specifies CAISEGTITTKNIQYF.

Here the CDR3 DNA reads TGCAGCGTTGGGCAGGGCGCCCCCTACGAGCAGTACTTC. Its translation is CSVGQGAPYEQYF. The chain joins TRBV29-1 to TRBJ2-7, with D possibly TRBD1 on 5 matching bases. V shed 4 bases and J shed 2 bases, with 12 bases lying between them. This CDR3 has 13 amino acids. The germline gives CDR1 SQVTM, CDR2 ANQGSEA.

The count of this clone is one. This chain links TRBV28 with TRBJ2-7; D is perhaps TRBD2 (5 bases). CDR1 and CDR2 (germline): MDHEN, SYDVKM. CDR3 size: 14 residues. V gave up 2 bases and J gave up 0 bases, with 8 bases separating them. CDR3 sequence reads: CASSLGGGSYEQYF. In DNA form, the CDR3 reads TGTGCCAGCAGTTTAGGAGGTGGCTCCTACGAGCAGTACTTC. Using reference TRBV28 and TRBJ2-7 for the parts outside the CDR3, the full variable domain is DVKVTQSSRYLVKRTGEKVFLECVQDMDHENMFWYRQDPGLGLRLIYFSYDVKMKEKGDIPEGYSVSREKKERFSLILESASTNQTSMYLCASSLGGGSYEQYFGPGTRLTVT.

V usage is TRBV28 and J usage is TRBJ2-2, with D unclear. Trimming took 2 bases from V and 1 from J, leaving 11 bases between them. This CDR3 has 16 amino acids. From germline, CDR1 is MDHEN and CDR2 SYDVKM. The DNA of the CDR3 is TGTGCCAGCAGTTTAAGTACCAACTGGAACACCGGGGAGCTGTTTTTT. As protein: CASSLSTNWNTGELFF.

V gene TRBV6-5 combines with J gene TRBJ1-2; D remains unclear. Trimming removed 0 bases from V and 8 bases from J, with 7 bases in between. The germline CDR1 and CDR2 sequences are MNHEY and SVGAGI. The CDR3 sequence is 12 residues long. The CDR3 spells CASSYSGAGYTF. The CDR3 nucleotides are TGTGCCAGCAGTTACTCGGGCGCCGGCTACACCTTC.

This chain joins TRBV7-3 and TRBJ2-1; D possibly corresponds to TRBD2 (5 bases). CDR3 size: 15 residues. Trimming took 4 bases from V and 6 from J, leaving 16 bases between them. Germline CDR1 SGHTA, CDR2 FQGTGA. This CDR3 is CASSSSGNLLNEQFF. CDR3 DNA sequence: TGTGCCAGCAGCTCTTCCGGGAATTTACTCAATGAGCAGTTCTTC.

The chain couples TRBV7-9 to TRBJ1-2, with 9 bases lining up with TRBD1. The V and J ends lost 8 bases and 1 base, in that order; junction bases with no gene match: 11. The germline CDR1 and CDR2 sequences are SEHNR and FQNEAQ (reference sequence). The CDR3 contains 16 residues. The CDR3 DNA reads as TGTGCCAGCCGCCGGACAGGGGATTCAGTTAACTATGGCTACACCTTC. This codes for CASRRTGDSVNYGYTF.